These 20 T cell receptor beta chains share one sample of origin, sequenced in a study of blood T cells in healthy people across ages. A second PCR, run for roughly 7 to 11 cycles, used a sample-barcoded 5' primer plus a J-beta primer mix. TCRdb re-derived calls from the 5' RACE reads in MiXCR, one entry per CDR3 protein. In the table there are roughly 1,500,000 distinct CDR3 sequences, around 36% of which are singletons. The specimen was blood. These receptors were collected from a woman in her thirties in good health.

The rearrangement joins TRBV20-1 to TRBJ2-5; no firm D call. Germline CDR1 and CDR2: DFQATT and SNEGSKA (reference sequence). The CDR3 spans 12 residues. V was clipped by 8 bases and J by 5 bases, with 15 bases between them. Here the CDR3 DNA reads TGCAGTACTGGGAAGGGTCAGGAGACCCAGTACTTC. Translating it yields CSTGKGQETQYF.

The CDR3 reads CASSERTGGVDEQFF. The CDR3, as DNA: TGTGCCAGCAGCGAAAGGACAGGGGGCGTCGATGAGCAGTTCTTC. The chain links TRBV27 to TRBJ2-1; 11 bases are shared with TRBD1. V lost 6 bases and J lost 8; bases outside the gene matches: 9. The CDR3 runs to 15 residues. The V gene's germline CDR1 is MNHEY and CDR2 SMNVEV (reference sequence).

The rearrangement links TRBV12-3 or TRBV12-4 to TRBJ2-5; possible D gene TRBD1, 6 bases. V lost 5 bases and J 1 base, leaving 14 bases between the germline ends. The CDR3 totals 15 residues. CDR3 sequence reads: CASSPLGHLQETQYF. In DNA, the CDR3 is TGTGCCAGCAGTCCCTTGGGACATCTCCAAGAGACCCAGTACTTC.

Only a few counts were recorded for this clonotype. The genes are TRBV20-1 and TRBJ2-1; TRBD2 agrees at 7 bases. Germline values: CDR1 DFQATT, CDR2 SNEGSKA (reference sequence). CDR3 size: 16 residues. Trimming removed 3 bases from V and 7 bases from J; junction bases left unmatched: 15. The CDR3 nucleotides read TGCAGTGCTAGGGCGCTGGGGGGGGTTAAGGTGAATGAGCAGTTCTTC. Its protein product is CSARALGGVKVNEQFF.

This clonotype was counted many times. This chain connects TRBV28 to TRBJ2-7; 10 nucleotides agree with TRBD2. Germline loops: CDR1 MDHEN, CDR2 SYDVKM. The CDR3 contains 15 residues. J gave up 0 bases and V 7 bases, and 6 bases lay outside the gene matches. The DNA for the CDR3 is TGTGCCAGCACTTCAGCGGGAGGGAACTCCTACGAGCAGTACTTC. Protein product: CASTSAGGNSYEQYF.

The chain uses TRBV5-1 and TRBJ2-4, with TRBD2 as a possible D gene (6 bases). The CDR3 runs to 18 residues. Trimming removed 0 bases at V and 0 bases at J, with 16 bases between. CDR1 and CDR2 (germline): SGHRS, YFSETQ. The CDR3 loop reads CASSLADIGGIAKNIQYF. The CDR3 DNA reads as TGCGCCAGCAGCTTGGCAGATATAGGCGGGATAGCCAAAAACATTCAGTACTTC.

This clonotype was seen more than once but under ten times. As DNA, the CDR3 is TGCAGTGGACTAGCGGGAGGGCAGGGGCAGTTCTTC. It is translated as CSGLAGGQGQFF. The genes are TRBV20-1 and TRBJ2-1, with 14 bases that match TRBD2. V shed 7 bases and J 12 bases; nucleotides not matched to a gene: 5. Germline loops: CDR1 DFQATT, CDR2 SNEGSKA (reference sequence). The CDR3 runs 12 residues.

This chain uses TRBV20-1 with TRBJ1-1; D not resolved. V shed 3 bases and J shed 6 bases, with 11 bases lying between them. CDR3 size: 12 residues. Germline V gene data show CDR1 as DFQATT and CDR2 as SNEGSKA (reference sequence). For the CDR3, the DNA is TGCAGTGCTAGGGATCTGAGCCCTGAAGCTTTCTTT. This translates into CSARDLSPEAFF.

CDR3 sequence (DNA): TGTGCCAGCAGCTTAGTGGAGGGGGGGCCTTCAGGTACGCAGTATTTT. Protein sequence: CASSLVEGGPSGTQYF. This rearrangement joins TRBV7-8 to TRBJ2-3; weak D call: TRBD2 (7 bases). The germline gives CDR1 SGHVS, CDR2 FQNEAQ. The CDR3 extends over 16 amino acids. Trimming cost V 1 base and J 8 bases, with 19 bases left between them.

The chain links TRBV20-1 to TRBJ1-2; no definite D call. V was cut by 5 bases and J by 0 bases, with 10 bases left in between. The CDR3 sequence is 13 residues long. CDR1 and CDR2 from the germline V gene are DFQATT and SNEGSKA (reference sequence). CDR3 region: CSARPGTNYGYTF. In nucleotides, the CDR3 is TGCAGTGCTCGTCCGGGGACTAACTATGGCTACACCTTC.

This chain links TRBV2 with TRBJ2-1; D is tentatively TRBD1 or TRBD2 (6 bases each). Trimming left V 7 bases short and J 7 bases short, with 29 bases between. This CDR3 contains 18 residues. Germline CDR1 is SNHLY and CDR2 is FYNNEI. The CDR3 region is CASMVNPGAFSQMNEQFF. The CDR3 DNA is TGTGCCAGCATGGTAAACCCGGGGGCTTTTTCACAAATGAATGAGCAGTTCTTC.

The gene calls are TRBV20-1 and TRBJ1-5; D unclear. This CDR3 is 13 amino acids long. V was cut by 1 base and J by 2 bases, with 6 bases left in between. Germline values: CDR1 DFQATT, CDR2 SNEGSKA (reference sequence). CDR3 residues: CSARARGNQPQHF. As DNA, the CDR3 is TGCAGTGCTAGAGCAAGGGGCAATCAGCCCCAGCATTTT.

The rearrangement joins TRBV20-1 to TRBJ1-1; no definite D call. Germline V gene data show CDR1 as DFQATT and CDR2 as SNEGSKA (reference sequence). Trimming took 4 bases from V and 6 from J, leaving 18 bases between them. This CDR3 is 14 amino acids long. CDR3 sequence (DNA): TGCAGTGCTACCAAGCCCCAGGCAAACGCTGAAGCTTTCTTT. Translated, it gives CSATKPQANAEAFF.

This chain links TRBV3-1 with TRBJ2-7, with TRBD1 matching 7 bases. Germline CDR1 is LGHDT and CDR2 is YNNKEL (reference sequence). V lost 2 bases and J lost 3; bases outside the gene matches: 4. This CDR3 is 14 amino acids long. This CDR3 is CASSQRTGVYEQYF. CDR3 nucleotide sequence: TGTGCCAGCAGCCAAAGGACAGGCGTCTACGAGCAGTACTTC.

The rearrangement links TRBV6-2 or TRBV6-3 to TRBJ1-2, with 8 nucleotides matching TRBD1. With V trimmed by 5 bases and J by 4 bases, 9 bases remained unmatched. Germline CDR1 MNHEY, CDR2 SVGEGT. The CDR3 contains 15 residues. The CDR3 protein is CASSPPDRGSYGYTF. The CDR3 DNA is TGTGCCAGCAGTCCCCCCGACAGGGGTTCCTATGGCTACACCTTC.

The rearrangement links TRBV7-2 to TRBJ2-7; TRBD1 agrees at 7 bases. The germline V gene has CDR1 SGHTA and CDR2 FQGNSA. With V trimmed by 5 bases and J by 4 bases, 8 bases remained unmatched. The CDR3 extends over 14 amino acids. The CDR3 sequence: CASSTATGSYEQYF. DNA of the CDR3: TGTGCCAGCAGCACGGCGACAGGGAGTTACGAGCAGTACTTC.

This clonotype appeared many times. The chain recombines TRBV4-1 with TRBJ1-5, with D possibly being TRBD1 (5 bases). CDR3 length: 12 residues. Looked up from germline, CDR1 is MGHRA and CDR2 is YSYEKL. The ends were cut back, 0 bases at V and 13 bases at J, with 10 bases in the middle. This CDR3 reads CASSQDRGHQHF. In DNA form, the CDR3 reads TGCGCCAGCAGCCAAGATCGGGGCCATCAGCATTTT.

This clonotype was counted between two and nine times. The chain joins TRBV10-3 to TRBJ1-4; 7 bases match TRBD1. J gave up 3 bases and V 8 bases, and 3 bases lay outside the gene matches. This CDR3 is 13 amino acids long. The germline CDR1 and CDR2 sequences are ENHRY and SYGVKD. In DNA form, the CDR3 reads TGTGCCATCGGACAGGCCCCTAATGAAAAACTGTTTTTT. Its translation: CAIGQAPNEKLFF.

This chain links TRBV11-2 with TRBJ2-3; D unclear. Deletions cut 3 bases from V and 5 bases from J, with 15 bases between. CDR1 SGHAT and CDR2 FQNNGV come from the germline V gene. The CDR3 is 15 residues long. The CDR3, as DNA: TGTGCCAGCAGCTTCTCCCCCGGGCAGGTAGATACGCAGTATTTT. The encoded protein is CASSFSPGQVDTQYF.

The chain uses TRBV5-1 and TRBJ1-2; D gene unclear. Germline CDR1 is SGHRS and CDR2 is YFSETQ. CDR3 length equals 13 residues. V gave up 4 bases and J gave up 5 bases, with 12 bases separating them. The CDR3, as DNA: TGCGCCAGCAGCCCGGACTCTTGGTATGGCTACACCTTC. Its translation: CASSPDSWYGYTF.